Described below is a single TCR beta chain sequence and its context. What it binds is unknown. Germline V lookup: CDR1 LGHNA, CDR2 YSLEER. This CDR3 has 15 residues. TCRdb re-called the 5' RACE reads; one entry per CDR3 protein, DNA not given. This repertoire includes fewer than 450,000 distinct CDR3 sequences. The data derive from a study of monozygotic twins with inflammatory bowel disease. Study-level points and caveats: The analysis failed to separate different T cell subtypes.

The V and J genes are TRBV4-3 and TRBJ2-7. The source of this sequence is a human donor with ulcerative colitis or Crohn's disease, or a healthy co-twin of an affected twin (not recorded which). Sequenced: blood. This chain's CDR3 is CASSQDNKGYYEQYF.